The 8 T cell receptor beta chains below come from one sample, sequenced in a study of blood T cell repertoires in COVID-19 (dated by TCRdb to the early 2020s). The library was obtained by the immunoSEQ multiplex PCR assay. The clones in this table, taken by TCRdb from immuneACCESS, are in-frame only. Not every clone is retained; where verified, under half of the shortfall comes from an unresolved V gene, and the cause of the rest is unknown. The table for this sample lists 130,000 to 150,000 clones; 82% of them were counted only once. 13% to 15% of the sample is taken by the ten largest. Sequenced sample: peripheral blood. The receptors were gathered from a human donor with acute or convalescent COVID-19. The donor label of this sample is uncertain.

This clone was seen once. This chain joins TRBV7-9 and TRBJ2-7; 9 bases agree with TRBD1. Trimming cost V 4 bases and J 5 bases; bases outside gene matches: 9. Per germline, CDR1 SEHNR and CDR2 FQNEAQ (reference sequence). The CDR3 covers 15 residues. The CDR3 nucleotides are TGTGCCAGCAGCTCCCCCGGGACAGGGTCTAACGAGCAGTACTTC. Protein sequence: CASSSPGTGSNEQYF.

As to this clone: The junction departs from germline at one end; a sequencing error may be responsible. This chain connects TRBV7-7 to TRBJ1-5; D is ambiguous. This CDR3 comprises 15 residues. CDR1 SSHAT and CDR2 FNYEAQ come from the germline V gene (reference sequence). The DNA of the CDR3 is TGTGCTAGCAGCTTAGATAAACAGACGAATCAGCCCCAGCATTTT. This encodes CASSLDKQTNQPQHF.

The chain combines TRBV10-1 with TRBJ1-3; D is unclear. The CDR3 has 16 amino acids. Trimming took 6 bases from V and 5 from J, leaving 20 bases between them. The germline V gene encodes CDR1 WNHNN and CDR2 SYGVQD (reference sequence). The CDR3 spells CASSPEGPMMRNTIYF. In nucleotides, the CDR3 is TGCGCCAGCAGCCCCGAGGGCCCCATGATGAGAAACACCATATATTTT.

This clone was picked up one time. CDR3 residues: CASSLSPGQGTEAFF. The CDR3 coding sequence is TGTGCCAGCAGCTTATCGCCGGGACAGGGTACTGAAGCTTTCTTT. The chain employs TRBV7-2 and TRBJ1-1; TRBD1 aligns across 9 bases. V gave up 2 bases and J gave up 5 bases; unmatched junction bases: 6. Germline CDR1 is SGHTA and CDR2 is FQGNSA. CDR3 length: 15 residues. The variable domain in full, with the rest retrieved from reference TRBV7-2 and TRBJ1-1, is GAGVSQSPSNKVTEKGKDVELRCDPISGHTALYWYRQSLGQGLEFLIYFQGNSAPDKSGLPSDRFSAERTGGSVSTLTIQRTQQEDSAVYLCASSLSPGQGTEAFFGQGTRLTVV.

This rearrangement joins TRBV29-1 to TRBJ1-5; tentatively, D is TRBD1 (5 bases). Germline CDR1 SQVTM, CDR2 ANQGSEA. CDR3 size: 13 residues. The V and J ends lost 6 bases and 0 bases respectively, with 9 bases between them. CDR3 region: CSVLGGSNQPQHF. The CDR3 nucleotides are TGCAGCGTATTGGGGGGTAGCAATCAGCCCCAGCATTTT.

The CDR3 DNA reads as TGTGCCATCAGTGTCGGGACAGGTGAAAAACTGTTTTTT. It translates to CAISVGTGEKLFF. This rearrangement joins TRBV10-3 to TRBJ1-4; 8 bases match TRBD1. This CDR3 contains 13 residues. The germline V gene encodes CDR1 ENHRY and CDR2 SYGVKD. The V gene end was trimmed by 4 bases and the J gene end by 7 bases; junction bases not matched to a gene: 2.

This chain links TRBV6-6 with TRBJ1-3, with a possible D match to TRBD1 (6 bases). This CDR3 is built from 15 residues. From germline, CDR1 is MNHNY and CDR2 SVGAGI (reference sequence). V was shortened by 0 bases and J by 6 bases, with 12 bases between the two germline ends. DNA of the CDR3: TGTGCCAGCAGTTACTCGTCAGGGGAAGAAAACACCATATATTTT. Protein product: CASSYSSGEENTIYF.

The chain combines TRBV6-6 with TRBJ1-2; maybe TRBD1 (5 bases). Trimming pared 6 bases from V and 4 bases from J, leaving 12 bases between. The CDR3 loop spans 13 amino acids. The germline gives CDR1 MNHNY, CDR2 SVGAGI (reference sequence). CDR3 nucleotide sequence: TGTGCCAGCAGCTTATCCAGGGTCTATGGCTACACCTTC. Translated, it gives CASSLSRVYGYTF.